These T cell receptor beta chains were read from a single sample in a study of T cell responses to AZD1222 COVID-19 vaccine. Sequencing used immunoSEQ multiplex PCR; TCRdb keeps in-frame clones, though not all of them. The repertoire holds some 140,000 clones, with approximately 95% as singletons. Sequencing was performed on peripheral blood, taken 28 days after the second AZD1222 dose. The receptors here all came from an adult who received the AZD1222 COVID-19 vaccine. Both conserved end residues are part of each CDR3. A D gene is named only where the DNA matches it firmly. Clone sizes are given selectively: once, few, many, or a class where the clone is expanded.

D: -; size: -; V: TRBV6-2/TRBV6-3; J: TRBJ1-5; DNA: TGTGCCAGCACTAACTCGCAGCCCCAGCATTTT; CDR3: CASTNSQPQHF
D: -; size: -; V: TRBV7-8; J: TRBJ2-5; DNA: TGTGCCAGCAGCTTTGATACACAAACTCTCCGGGGAGAGACCCAGTACTTC; CDR3: CASSFDTQTLRGETQYF
D: -; size: few; V: TRBV7-9; J: TRBJ1-1; DNA: TGTGCCAGCAGCTTAGGCAACACGGACATGAACACTGAAGCTTTCTTT; CDR3: CASSLGNTDMNTEAFF
D: TRBD1; size: few; V: TRBV4-1; J: TRBJ2-2; DNA: TGCGCCAGCAGCCGAAAGACAGGGGTGGACACCGGGGAGCTGTTTTTT; CDR3: CASSRKTGVDTGELFF
D: -; size: few; V: TRBV6-5; J: TRBJ2-1; DNA: TGTGCCAGCAGCCAGGACTCCACACCAAACAATGAGCAGTTCTTC; CDR3: CASSQDSTPNNEQFF
D: -; size: once; V: TRBV5-1; J: TRBJ2-2; DNA: TGCGCCAGCAGCTTGGTCTTAGGCACCGGGGAGCTGTTTTTT; CDR3: CASSLVLGTGELFF
D: -; size: -; V: TRBV2; J: TRBJ2-2; DNA: TGTGCCAGCAGTGAACTTACTATAACCGGGGAGCTGTTTTTT; CDR3: CASSELTITGELFF
D: TRBD2; size: -; V: TRBV29-1; J: TRBJ2-3; DNA: TGCAGCGTTGTCCGGGGGGTAGGCACAGATACGCAGTATTTT; CDR3: CSVVRGVGTDTQYF
D: TRBD1; size: -; V: TRBV28; J: TRBJ1-6; DNA: TGTGCCAGCATCCCGGGACAGCAGAATTCACCCCTCCACTTT; CDR3: CASIPGQQNSPLHF
D: TRBD1; size: once; V: TRBV7-3; J: TRBJ1-1; DNA: TGTGCCAGCAGCAAAACAGGGGGCGCCGACACTGAAGCTTTCTTT; CDR3: CASSKTGGADTEAFF
D: -; size: -; V: TRBV14; J: TRBJ2-2; DNA: TGTGCCAGCAGCCGCAACCTTGGCAGTAACACCGGGGAGCTGTTTTTT; CDR3: CASSRNLGSNTGELFF
D: -; size: -; V: TRBV28; J: TRBJ1-2; DNA: TGTGCCAGCAGCTCCTCTGCGGTCACCCATGGCTACACCTTC; CDR3: CASSSSAVTHGYTF
D: -; size: -; V: TRBV14; J: TRBJ1-5; DNA: TGTGCCAGCAGCCAGTTGAACCAGCCCCAGCATTTT; CDR3: CASSQLNQPQHF
D: -; size: -; V: TRBV19; J: TRBJ1-6; DNA: TGTGCCAGTAATCGGACGGAGAGCTCCTATAATTCACCCCTCCACTTT; CDR3: CASNRTESSYNSPLHF
D: -; size: -; V: TRBV28; J: TRBJ2-2; DNA: TGTGCCAGCAGCCGTTGGGACGGGGAGCTGTTTTTT; CDR3: CASSRWDGELFF
D: TRBD1; size: few; V: TRBV7-8; J: TRBJ1-6; DNA: TGTGCCAGCAGCACCAGACAGGGAGGTTCACCCCTCCACTTT; CDR3: CASSTRQGGSPLHF
D: -; size: -; V: TRBV7-9; J: TRBJ1-2; DNA: TGTGCCAGCACCCTTAACGCACAAGGGGTAAACTATGGCTACACCTTC; CDR3: CASTLNAQGVNYGYTF
D: -; size: -; V: TRBV9; J: TRBJ2-2; DNA: TGTGCCAGCAGCGTAGACACCGGGGAGCTGTTTTTT; CDR3: CASSVDTGELFF
D: -; size: -; V: TRBV4-3; J: TRBJ2-7; DNA: TGCGCCAGCAGCCAAGACAGTTTCTCGGAGCAGTACTTC; CDR3: CASSQDSFSEQYF
D: -; size: -; V: TRBV4-2; J: TRBJ1-1; DNA: TGTGCCAGCAGCCAAGATAAGAGAATGAACACTGAAGCTTTCTTT; CDR3: CASSQDKRMNTEAFF
D: -; size: -; V: TRBV7-3; J: TRBJ2-3; DNA: TGTGCCAGCAGCCTCGGTAGAGATACGCAGTATTTT; CDR3: CASSLGRDTQYF
D: -; size: -; V: TRBV14; J: TRBJ1-2; DNA: TGTGCCAGCAGCCCCACCACGGGTTTAAAAGGCTACACCTTC; CDR3: CASSPTTGLKGYTF
D: -; size: -; V: TRBV7-9; J: TRBJ2-3; DNA: TGTGCCAGCAGCCCAATCTCCATGAGCACAGATACGCAGTATTTT; CDR3: CASSPISMSTDTQYF
D: -; size: -; V: TRBV5-4; J: TRBJ1-1; DNA: TGTGCCAGCAGCTCGAATGCCGGGAACACTGAAGCTTTCTTT; CDR3: CASSSNAGNTEAFF
D: -; size: -; V: TRBV18; J: TRBJ2-2; DNA: TGTGCCAGCTCACCACGAGCCGGGGGTATCGCCGGGGAGCTGTTTTTT; CDR3: CASSPRAGGIAGELFF
D: -; size: -; V: TRBV5-1; J: TRBJ1-4; DNA: TGCGCCAGCGGGCCCTTTGCAACTAATGAAAAACTGTTTTTT; CDR3: CASGPFATNEKLFF
D: -; size: -; V: TRBV7-9; J: TRBJ1-2; DNA: TGTGCCAGCAGTAATATCTATGGCTACACCTTC; CDR3: CASSNIYGYTF
D: -; size: few; V: TRBV6-6; J: TRBJ1-1; DNA: TGTGCCAGCAGTTACGTCGGCACTGAAGCTTTCTTT; CDR3: CASSYVGTEAFF
D: -; size: -; V: TRBV5-1; J: TRBJ2-3; DNA: TGCGCCAGCAGTCCTAGCGGCACAGATACGCAGTATTTT; CDR3: CASSPSGTDTQYF
D: -; size: -; V: TRBV15; J: TRBJ2-2; DNA: TGTGCCACCAGTTCCCTGGGGTGGGGTTACACCGGGGAGCTGTTTTTT; CDR3: CATSSLGWGYTGELFF
D: -; size: -; V: TRBV30; J: TRBJ1-4; DNA: TGTGCCTGGAGTGTAAATACAGGGTATATCGGGAAACTGTTTTTT; CDR3: CAWSVNTGYIGKLFF
D: -; size: -; V: TRBV6-5; J: TRBJ1-1; DNA: TGTGCCAGCAGTTACCCCCGGGGGGCTGGCACTGAAGCTTTCTTT; CDR3: CASSYPRGAGTEAFF
D: -; size: -; V: TRBV6-5; J: TRBJ1-2; DNA: TGTGCCAGCATCTCTGCCTTCGGCTATGGCTACACCTTC; CDR3: CASISAFGYGYTF
D: -; size: -; V: TRBV7-9; J: TRBJ1-4; DNA: TGTGCCAGCAGCCTGGACCTGGTCACTAATGAAAAACTGTTTTTT; CDR3: CASSLDLVTNEKLFF
D: -; size: -; V: TRBV27; J: TRBJ2-1; DNA: TGTGCCAGCGCCTGGGGGCTTCACAATGAGCAGTTCTTC; CDR3: CASAWGLHNEQFF
D: TRBD2; size: -; V: TRBV19; J: TRBJ2-7; DNA: TGTGCCAGTAGTTCCCGTCCGGGACTAGCGGGGGTCTACGAGCAGTACTTC; CDR3: CASSSRPGLAGVYEQYF
D: -; size: -; V: TRBV5-1; J: TRBJ1-2; DNA: TGCGCCAGCAGGCCGGGACCGCCCTATGGCTACACCTTC; CDR3: CASRPGPPYGYTF
D: -; size: -; V: TRBV10-3; J: TRBJ1-2; DNA: TGTGCCATCAGTAGCCGGTCGGGGGAAGGCTACACCTTC; CDR3: CAISSRSGEGYTF
D: -; size: -; V: TRBV12-3/TRBV12-4; J: TRBJ2-5; DNA: TGTGCCAGCAGTTTTTCCGGAGAGACCCAGTACTTC; CDR3: CASSFSGETQYF
D: -; size: -; V: TRBV11-2; J: TRBJ2-5; DNA: TGTGCCAGCAGCTTCCACCGGGACAAACAGGGAGAGACCCAGTACTTC; CDR3: CASSFHRDKQGETQYF
D: TRBD1; size: -; V: TRBV5-4; J: TRBJ1-1; DNA: TGTGCCAGCAGCTCCCCCGACAGGGGGAACACTGAAGCTTTCTTT; CDR3: CASSSPDRGNTEAFF
D: TRBD1; size: -; V: TRBV29-1; J: TRBJ1-3; DNA: TGCAGCGCACAGGGGTTCTCTGGAAACACCATATATTTT; CDR3: CSAQGFSGNTIYF
D: -; size: -; V: TRBV20-1; J: TRBJ1-2; DNA: TGCAGTGCTAGCATTGGGGTGGTCTACACCTTC; CDR3: CSASIGVVYTF
D: -; size: -; V: TRBV12-3/TRBV12-4; J: TRBJ1-2; DNA: TGTGCCAGCAGTTCGACCGATGCAGATGGCTACACCTTC; CDR3: CASSSTDADGYTF
D: TRBD1; size: -; V: TRBV19; J: TRBJ1-5; DNA: TGTGCCAGTCGCGGACAGGGAGGTCAGCCCCAGCATTTT; CDR3: CASRGQGGQPQHF
D: -; size: -; V: TRBV6-2/TRBV6-3; J: TRBJ1-1; DNA: TGTGCCAGCAGTTACCGGAACACTGAAGCTTTCTTT; CDR3: CASSYRNTEAFF
D: TRBD1; size: -; V: TRBV11-3; J: TRBJ1-2; DNA: TGTGCCAGCAGCTTAGACCAAGGAGGGACAGCTGCTAACTATGGCTACACCTTC; CDR3: CASSLDQGGTAANYGYTF
D: -; size: -; V: TRBV4-2; J: TRBJ2-7; DNA: TGTGCCAGCAGCCAAGATATTACAGGAAACTACGAGCAGTACTTC; CDR3: CASSQDITGNYEQYF
D: -; size: -; V: TRBV28; J: TRBJ1-3; DNA: TGTGCCAGCGGGGCGGCGGGAAACACCATATATTTT; CDR3: CASGAAGNTIYF
D: TRBD2; size: -; V: TRBV9; J: TRBJ2-1; DNA: TGTGCCAGCAGCGCCGCGGCGGGGGGGACCTACAATGAGCAGTTCTTC; CDR3: CASSAAAGGTYNEQFF
D: -; size: -; V: TRBV5-6; J: TRBJ2-5; DNA: TGTGCCAGCAGCTTGTGGAGCGAGGGACAAGAGACCCAGTACTTC; CDR3: CASSLWSEGQETQYF
D: -; size: -; V: TRBV19; J: TRBJ1-1; DNA: TGTGCCAGTTGGCCCCAGAGGAGGGAAAGTAGGACTGAAGCTTTCTTT; CDR3: CASWPQRRESRTEAFF
D: TRBD2; size: -; V: TRBV3-1/TRBV3-2; J: TRBJ2-1; DNA: TGTGCCAGCAGCCAAGTTTCTAGCGGGGCTGAGCAGTTCTTC; CDR3: CASSQVSSGAEQFF
D: TRBD1; size: -; V: TRBV5-4; J: TRBJ1-2; DNA: TGTGCCAGCAGCGGGGGACAGGGTGTCCATGGCTACACCTTC; CDR3: CASSGGQGVHGYTF